Below are 6 T cell receptor beta chains sequenced from a single sample in a study of T cell responses to AZD1222 COVID-19 vaccine. Profiled with immunoSEQ multiplex PCR; TCRdb holds only in-frame clones, not every one. The data show around 63,000 clones, 65% to 90% seen once. Source: peripheral blood, taken on day 0 of AZD1222 vaccination. The receptors stem from an adult in good health.

In nucleotides, the CDR3 is TGTGCCAGCAGCCAAGATACTCGCGCGTACAGGGACCATGGCTACACCTTC. Translating gives CASSQDTRAYRDHGYTF. The chain is built from TRBV3-1 (or the pseudogene TRBV3-2) and TRBJ1-2, with TRBD1 as a possible D gene (6 bases). CDR3 length: 17 amino acids. CDR1 LGHDT and CDR2 YNNKEL come from the germline V gene (reference sequence). V was shortened by 0 bases and J by 6 bases, with 20 bases between the two germline ends.

V usage is TRBV6-6 and J usage is TRBJ1-1, with D possibly matching TRBD1 (6 bases). Deletions cut 6 bases from V and 10 bases from J, with 12 bases between. CDR3 size: 11 residues. Looked up from germline, CDR1 is MNHNY and CDR2 is SVGAGI (reference sequence). CDR3 DNA sequence: TGTGCCAGCAGCTCAGGGGTGAGAGCTTTCTTT. This encodes CASSSGVRAFF.

The genes are TRBV11-2 and TRBJ1-3; unclear D gene. The germline V gene encodes CDR1 SGHAT and CDR2 FQNNGV. The CDR3 runs 14 residues. V was trimmed by 1 base and J by 4 bases, leaving 8 bases between them. This CDR3 is CASSLVPEGNTIYF. The CDR3 DNA sequence: TGTGCCAGCAGCTTAGTACCGGAAGGAAACACCATATATTTT.

The CDR3 protein is CASSFRAEQFF. CDR3 bases: TGTGCCAGCAGCTTCCGGGCCGAGCAGTTCTTC. This chain joins TRBV13 and TRBJ2-1; D unresolved. Looked up from germline, CDR1 is PRHDT and CDR2 is FYEKMQ (reference sequence). The CDR3 runs to 11 residues. Trimming stripped 3 bases from V and 10 bases from J, with 7 bases between.

The chain carries TRBV5-1 and TRBJ2-1; D gene ambiguous. This CDR3 is 13 amino acids long. Between the trimmed V and J ends, which lost 2 bases and 3 bases, there was a span of 6 bases. Germline CDR1 SGHRS, CDR2 YFSETQ. DNA for the CDR3: TGCGCCAGCAGCTTTGGCAACTACAATGAGCAGTTCTTC. It specifies CASSFGNYNEQFF.

The V gene is TRBV6-5, the J gene TRBJ1-2; D not certain. This CDR3 has 14 residues. Germline assignment: CDR1 MNHEY and CDR2 SVGAGI. The ends were cut back, 11 bases at V and 3 bases at J, with 19 bases in the middle. Here the CDR3 DNA reads TGTGCCTCCCAAACGTCGGCGGCTCACTATGGCTACACCTTC. It specifies CASQTSAAHYGYTF.